The clone carrying this TCR beta chain is a singleton in its sample. Its specificity is not known. This entry is derived from a study of blood T cells in healthy people across ages. The study, taken as a whole, reports: A roughly linear age-dependent decrease characterized TCR beta diversity per million T cells. Naive T cell percentage by flow cytometry tracked strongly with beta diversity.

Together with a sample-barcoded 5' primer, a J-beta primer mix was included in a second PCR lasting roughly 7 to 11 cycles. Any given sample supplied a minimum of 2.5 million CDR3-containing paired-end reads. TCRdb fed the 5' RACE reads into MiXCR, producing one record per CDR3 protein. The sample lists around 690,000 distinct CDR3 sequences, about 54% seen once, with 30% to 40% in the top ten. The TCR sequence derives from a man aged 60 to 75 in good health. The material sequenced was blood.

The chain's CDR3 is CASSWAYGYTF. CDR3 DNA sequence: TGTGCCAGCAGCTGGGCGTATGGCTACACCTTC. The chain combines TRBV3-1 with TRBJ1-2; D gene unclear. This CDR3 is 11 amino acids long. Germline CDR1 reads LGHDT; CDR2 reads YNNKEL (reference sequence). The germline V and J ends were trimmed by 5 bases and 5 bases, with 6 bases remaining between them.